The clone carrying this T cell receptor beta chain was found a few times. Its antigen is undetermined. V lost 4 bases, J lost 1 base, and 17 bases lay in between. This CDR3 spans 16 amino acids. Germline V gives CDR1 SGHTS, CDR2 YDEGEE. This sample was included in a study of cytomegalovirus exposure and HLA in healthy donors. Use of 60 Vbeta and 13 Jbeta primers characterized the PCR. Generated by immunoSEQ multiplex PCR, the TCRdb table keeps only in-frame clones and is missing some. The table records 220,000 or so clones, 70% to 80% of them present only once. Study conclusions and caveats: The presence/absence work took it that sequencing depth was about the same across donors. There were some public TCRs occurring in many donors, but most TCR sequences were rare. Most of the CMV-associated TCR beta chains (in a later analysis) appeared to be HLA-restricted. TCR beta sequences numbering under 20,000 were associated with HLA alleles at 0.05 false discovery rate in a later analysis.

J is TRBJ1-1 and V is TRBV5-8; perhaps TRBD1 as D (6 bases). The receptor was isolated from a woman aged 30 to 39 in good health and CMV-seronegative. Sequencing was done on a sample of PBMCs. The CDR3 DNA sequence: TGTGCCAGCAGCCGGGACACCCGATTACGGAACACTGAAGCTTTCTTT. Residues: CASSRDTRLRNTEAFF.